Following are 30 T cell receptor beta chains from one sample sequenced in a study of cytomegalovirus exposure and HLA in healthy donors. Repertoires were generated with immunoSEQ multiplex PCR, while TCRdb's copy carries only in-frame clones and drops some. The table lists 200,000 to 300,000 clones, around 91% of them singletons. What was sequenced was PBMCs. The source is a woman aged 25 to 39 in good health and CMV-seronegative.

The chain recombines TRBV9 with TRBJ2-1, with 10 bases lining up with TRBD2. After removal of 3 bases from V and 4 bases from J, the junction contained 7 bases not matched to a gene. Looked up from germline, CDR1 is SGDLS and CDR2 is YYNGEE. This CDR3 contains 16 residues. The CDR3 DNA is TGTGCCAGCAGCGCCAATAGCGGGAGGACGTACAATGAGCAGTTCTTC. Its protein product is CASSANSGRTYNEQFF.

The V gene is TRBV10-3, the J gene TRBJ1-4, with 9 bases that match TRBD1. The trim removed 3 bases at V and 7 bases at J, leaving 9 bases unmatched. This CDR3 contains 16 residues. From germline, CDR1 is ENHRY and CDR2 SYGVKD. The CDR3 here is CAISELSTGGVEKLFF. As DNA, the CDR3 is TGTGCCATCAGTGAATTGTCGACAGGGGGGGTTGAAAAACTGTTTTTT.

J is TRBJ2-1 and V is TRBV2; 9 bases agree with TRBD2. The V gene end was trimmed by 6 bases and the J gene end by 1 base; junction bases not matched to a gene: 7. The CDR3 contains 16 residues. Germline V gene sequence: CDR1 SNHLY, CDR2 FYNNEI. The chain's CDR3 is CASSPVAGESYNEQFF. The CDR3 coding sequence is TGTGCCAGCAGCCCCGTAGCGGGAGAGTCCTACAATGAGCAGTTCTTC.

The chain has TRBV5-1 and TRBJ1-1; TRBD1 matches 8 bases. In germline, CDR1 is SGHRS, CDR2 YFSETQ. This CDR3 region has 14 residues. V was clipped by 4 bases and J by 4 bases; unmatched bases: 6. DNA for the CDR3: TGCGCCAGCAGCCTAAGGACAGGGAGCACTGAAGCTTTCTTT. Translation: CASSLRTGSTEAFF.

This chain connects TRBV9 to TRBJ1-2; maybe TRBD1 (6 bases). V lost 5 bases to trimming and J lost 1 base, with 9 bases between them. This CDR3 spans 13 amino acids. Per the germline V gene, CDR1 is SGDLS and CDR2 is YYNGEE. CDR3 nucleotides: TGTGCCAGCAGAGCGGACAGTAACTATGGCTACACCTTC. This encodes CASRADSNYGYTF.

The genes are TRBV4-3 and TRBJ2-1; perhaps TRBD2 as D (5 bases). The ends were cut back, 4 bases at V and 8 bases at J, with 12 bases in the middle. This CDR3 contains 13 residues. CDR1 is LGHNA and CDR2 is YSLEER in the germline V gene. In nucleotides, the CDR3 is TGCGCCAGCAGCCTACGGGAAGGCGATGAGCAGTTCTTC. Translated, it gives CASSLREGDEQFF.

The rearrangement joins TRBV28 to TRBJ1-1; possibly TRBD1 for D (6 bases). Trimming cost V 7 bases and J 5 bases, with 17 bases left between them. The CDR3 has 14 residues. Germline-derived CDR1 and CDR2 are MDHEN and SYDVKM. The CDR3 here is CASILPGGRTEAFF. As DNA, the CDR3 is TGTGCCAGCATCCTACCCGGGGGCAGGACTGAAGCTTTCTTT.

This chain connects TRBV27 to TRBJ1-2; D gene ambiguous. From germline, CDR1 is MNHEY and CDR2 SMNVEV (reference sequence). Trimming stripped 7 bases from V and 8 bases from J, with 14 bases between. This CDR3 is built from 12 residues. For the CDR3, the DNA is TGTGCCAGCACCTCCGGGTTGGGGGGCTACACCTTC. Amino acid sequence: CASTSGLGGYTF.

This clone occurred once. This sequence joins TRBV11-3 and TRBJ2-7; a weak D match, TRBD2 (6 bases). Trimming stripped 5 bases from V and 4 bases from J, with 12 bases between. Germline values: CDR1 SGHNT, CDR2 YENEEA. The length of the CDR3 is 13 residues. CDR3 sequence reads: CASSAPGAYEQYF. The DNA for the CDR3 is TGTGCCAGCAGCGCCCCGGGAGCGTACGAGCAGTACTTC.

This clone is a singleton in its sample. The chain uses TRBV10-2 and TRBJ2-1; D not certain. Germline V gives CDR1 WSHSY, CDR2 SAAADI. This CDR3 contains 16 residues. Trimming removed 1 base from V and 4 bases from J, with 14 bases in between. CDR3: CASSEYSPEYYNEQFF. As DNA, the CDR3 is TGCGCCAGCAGTGAGTATAGCCCCGAATATTACAATGAGCAGTTCTTC.

The chain couples TRBV6-1 to TRBJ2-7; tentative D call: TRBD2 (6 bases). The germline V and J ends were trimmed by 2 bases and 2 bases, with 13 bases remaining between them. Germline CDR1 and CDR2: MNHNS and SASEGT. The CDR3 length is 15 residues. CDR3 loop: CASSEPGGRTYEQYF. The CDR3 DNA reads as TGTGCCAGCAGTGAACCGGGTGGGAGGACCTACGAGCAGTACTTC.

By sample fraction, this clone is medium-sized. The J gene is TRBJ2-7, the V gene TRBV6-5, with D uncertain. CDR3 length equals 13 residues. Per germline, CDR1 MNHEY and CDR2 SVGAGI. V shed 6 bases and J shed 1 base, with 10 bases lying between them. The CDR3 spells CASRVDSSYEQYF. Written as DNA, the CDR3 is TGTGCCAGCAGGGTCGACTCATCCTACGAGCAGTACTTC.

The gene calls are TRBV2 and TRBJ2-7, with D uncertain. CDR3 size: 11 residues. Germline V lookup: CDR1 SNHLY, CDR2 FYNNEI. Trimming stripped 6 bases from V and 0 bases from J, with 3 bases between. The DNA of the CDR3 is TGTGCCAGCAGCCTCTCCTACGAGCAGTACTTC. Encoded protein: CASSLSYEQYF.

CDR3: CASSYRVGELFF. The CDR3 nucleotides read TGTGCCAGCAGCTACAGGGTTGGGGAGCTGTTTTTT. The chain is built from TRBV5-4 and TRBJ2-2; perhaps TRBD1 as D (6 bases). Trimming removed 3 bases from V and 8 bases from J, with 8 bases in between. Germline values: CDR1 SGHNT, CDR2 YYREEE (reference sequence). This CDR3 contains 12 residues.

This chain joins TRBV27 and TRBJ1-3; TRBD1 is a possible D gene (6 bases). Trimming cost V 4 bases and J 0 bases, with 16 bases left between them. CDR3 length: 17 amino acids. CDR1 is MNHEY and CDR2 is SMNVEV in the germline V gene (reference sequence). The DNA of the CDR3 is TGTGCCAGCAGTTCCCTACAGGGCCCCTTCTCTGGAAACACCATATATTTT. It translates to CASSSLQGPFSGNTIYF.

The rearrangement uses TRBV5-1 and TRBJ2-1, with TRBD2 matching over 10 bases. This CDR3 is built from 15 residues. J was trimmed by 8 bases and V by 3 bases; bases with no gene match: 8. The V gene's germline CDR1 is SGHRS and CDR2 YFSETQ. The CDR3 nucleotides read TGCGCCAGCAGCTCTCCGGGACTAGCGTTACATGAGCAGTTCTTC. It codes for CASSSPGLALHEQFF.

V and J are TRBV19 and TRBJ1-1; no clear D gene. The germline CDR1 and CDR2 sequences are LNHDA and SQIVND (reference sequence). The CDR3 runs 12 residues. Trimming left V 4 bases short and J 10 bases short, with 13 bases between. Written as DNA, the CDR3 is TGTGCCAGTAGTAATGGGTTTGAGAGAGCTTTCTTT. This sequence encodes CASSNGFERAFF. The whole variable domain, filled in from reference TRBV19 and TRBJ1-1, reads DGGITQSPKYLFRKEGQNVTLSCEQNLNHDAMYWYRQDPGQGLRLIYYSQIVNDFQKGDIAEGYSVSREKKESFPLTVTSAQKNPTAFYLCASSNGFERAFFGQGTRLTVV.

A single count supports this clone. The chain joins TRBV28 to TRBJ2-5; D tentatively fits TRBD1 or TRBD2 (7 bases each). The length of the CDR3 is 15 residues. Looked up from germline, CDR1 is MDHEN and CDR2 is SYDVKM. The ends were cut back, 10 bases at V and 3 bases at J, with 21 bases in the middle. The CDR3 spells CATGPGGQLKETQYF. The CDR3 DNA reads as TGTGCCACCGGGCCGGGGGGACAGCTAAAAGAGACCCAGTACTTC.

The J gene is TRBJ2-1, the V gene TRBV7-9, with 14 bases matching TRBD2. The CDR3 loop spans 16 amino acids. The germline V gene has CDR1 SEHNR and CDR2 FQNEAQ (reference sequence). V lost 4 bases to trimming and J lost 14 bases; unmatched junction nucleotides: 13. The CDR3 coding sequence is TGTGCCAGCAGCTCGGGACTAGCGGGAGTACGAGTCGAGGAGTTCTTC. Translation gives CASSSGLAGVRVEEFF.

The rearrangement joins TRBV5-4 to TRBJ2-1, with TRBD2 identical over 8 bases. V shed 7 bases, J shed 7 bases, and the junction held 10 bases outside the gene matches. The CDR3 is 14 residues long. Germline CDR1 is SGHNT and CDR2 is YYREEE (reference sequence). The CDR3 region is CASQPELAVNEQFF. DNA of the CDR3: TGTGCCAGCCAACCGGAACTAGCGGTTAATGAGCAGTTCTTC.

Here the CDR3 DNA reads TGTGCCATTTCACCCGGCATTGGCCTTGAAGCTTTCTTT. Translating it yields CAISPGIGLEAFF. The chain couples TRBV10-3 to TRBJ1-1, with D hard to call. V was cut by 9 bases and J by 7 bases, with 18 bases left in between. The CDR3 covers 13 residues. The germline V gene encodes CDR1 ENHRY and CDR2 SYGVKD.

This chain uses TRBV9 with TRBJ2-3, with 9 bases aligning to TRBD2. Germline CDR1 reads SGDLS; CDR2 reads YYNGEE. The CDR3 consists of 15 residues. Unmatched junction bases numbered 7, after V lost 5 bases and J lost 3 bases. CDR3 residues: CASRAGGWETDTQYF. Here the CDR3 DNA reads TGTGCCAGCAGAGCGGGAGGTTGGGAGACAGATACGCAGTATTTT.

Worth noting for this clone: This same CDR3 is encoded by further DNA sequences in the sample. The chain recombines TRBV27 with TRBJ2-7; no clear D gene. The CDR3 extends over 13 amino acids. The ends were cut back, 0 bases at V and 0 bases at J, with 3 bases in the middle. Germline V gene data show CDR1 as MNHEY and CDR2 as SMNVEV (reference sequence). CDR3 DNA: TGTGCCAGCAGTTTATCCCCCTCCTACGAGCAGTACTTC. Translated: CASSLSPSYEQYF.

The rearrangement joins TRBV12-2 to TRBJ1-5. TRBV12-2 is listed as a pseudogene. CDR3 length: 15 amino acids. CDR3 in amino acids: CASRLGTTQNQPQHF. CDR3 sequence (DNA): TGTGCAAGTCGCTTGGGAACCACCCAGAATCAGCCCCAGCATTTT.

The chain employs TRBV28 and TRBJ1-2, with 10 bases lining up with TRBD1. CDR3 length equals 16 residues. Per the germline V gene, CDR1 is MDHEN and CDR2 is SYDVKM. The V segment lost 6 bases and the J segment 3 bases; nucleotides outside the gene matches: 10. CDR3 DNA: TGTGCCAGCAGCTTAGGGAGGACAGGGGGTTACTATGGCTACACCTTC. Translation gives CASSLGRTGGYYGYTF.

The chain uses TRBV13 and TRBJ2-2; 10 bases agree with TRBD1. Trimming removed 1 base from V and 6 bases from J; junction bases left unmatched: 2. Germline CDR1 PRHDT, CDR2 FYEKMQ (reference sequence). The CDR3 has 15 residues. Here the CDR3 reads CASSLEGQGSGELFF. DNA for the CDR3: TGTGCCAGCAGCTTAGAGGGACAGGGGTCCGGGGAGCTGTTTTTT.

This rearrangement joins TRBV5-1 to TRBJ1-5; D is uncertain. Germline V gene sequence: CDR1 SGHRS, CDR2 YFSETQ. The CDR3 extends over 15 amino acids. V dropped 2 bases and J dropped 3 bases, with 12 bases sitting between them. CDR3 in DNA: TGCGCCAGCAGCTTAGTTGGAGAGTCCAATCAGCCCCAGCATTTT. Its translation: CASSLVGESNQPQHF.

The chain has TRBV30 and TRBJ2-7; possibly TRBD2 for D (6 bases). The CDR3 is 13 amino acids. The germline gives CDR1 GTSNPN, CDR2 SVGIG (reference sequence). V was cut by 3 bases and J by 3 bases, with 12 bases left in between. CDR3: CAWRWGEYYEQYF. CDR3 nucleotides: TGTGCCTGGAGGTGGGGGGAATACTACGAGCAGTACTTC. Based on the CDR3 plus reference TRBV30 and TRBJ2-7, the full variable domain is SQTIHQWPATLVQPVGSPLSLECTVEGTSNPNLYWYRQAAGRGLQLLFYSVGIGQISSEVPQNLSASRPQDRQFILSSKKLLLSDSGFYLCAWRWGEYYEQYFGPGTRLTVT.

This clone was observed a single time. The chain employs TRBV27 and TRBJ2-7; D is perhaps TRBD2 (5 bases). The V end was cut by 5 bases, the J end by 3 bases, with 23 bases between. This CDR3 is built from 17 residues. Germline V gene lookup returns CDR1 MNHEY and CDR2 SMNVEV (reference sequence). The CDR3 sequence: CASSPSQVVRVYYEQYF. The CDR3 region has the DNA TGTGCCAGCAGTCCCTCCCAAGTGGTGCGGGTGTACTACGAGCAGTACTTC.

The rearrangement uses TRBV4-2 and TRBJ2-1; D gene ambiguous. Germline V CDR1 and CDR2: LGHNA, YNFKEQ. V was cut by 1 base and J by 6 bases, with 10 bases left in between. The CDR3 runs to 14 residues. In nucleotides, the CDR3 is TGTGCCAGCAGCCAAGTGGCAGATGGCAATGAGCAGTTCTTC. This codes for CASSQVADGNEQFF.